The 26 T cell receptor beta chains given below trace back to one sample, sequenced in a study of blood T cell repertoires in COVID-19. Clones were sequenced by immunoSEQ multiplex PCR, and TCRdb holds only the in-frame ones, with some missing. The table lists 110,000 or so clones, around 89% of them singletons. The sequenced material came from peripheral blood. These receptor sequences come from a human donor with acute or convalescent COVID-19. The donor label of this sample is uncertain.

The chain couples TRBV28 to TRBJ1-2; D is unclear. The CDR3 is 15 amino acids. V lost 5 bases, J lost 5 bases, and 18 bases lay in between. Germline assignment: CDR1 MDHEN and CDR2 SYDVKM. CDR3 protein: CASSPGYEGLYGYTF. The CDR3 DNA follows: TGTGCCAGCAGTCCCGGCTACGAGGGTCTGTATGGCTACACCTTC.

This rearrangement joins TRBV4-2 to TRBJ1-2, with 10 bases identical to TRBD1. This CDR3 is built from 13 residues. Unmatched junction bases numbered 2, after V lost 4 bases and J lost 6 bases. The germline V gene has CDR1 LGHNA and CDR2 YNFKEQ. CDR3 in amino acids: CASSRGTGDGYTF. The DNA of the CDR3 is TGTGCCAGCAGCCGAGGGACAGGGGATGGCTACACCTTC.

The chain uses TRBV7-8 and TRBJ1-5; 7 bases line up with TRBD1. The germline gives CDR1 SGHVS, CDR2 FQNEAQ. The CDR3 has 17 residues. Trimming removed 3 bases from V and 0 bases from J; junction bases left unmatched: 8. The CDR3 DNA reads as TGTGCCAGCAGCTTTACCCCAGGGACAGCTAGCAATCAGCCCCAGCATTTT. Translating gives CASSFTPGTASNQPQHF.

The chain recombines TRBV4-1 with TRBJ2-5; TRBD2 might be the D (5 bases). In germline, CDR1 is MGHRA, CDR2 YSYEKL. The CDR3 sequence is 14 residues long. Trimming left V 1 base short and J 5 bases short, with 11 bases between. CDR3 in DNA: TGCGCCAGCAGCCAAGGAGGAGGTGAGGAGACCCAGTACTTC. This codes for CASSQGGGEETQYF.

The CDR3 nucleotides read TGCGCCAGCAGCTTGGACACGATCTCCTACGAGCAGTACTTC. It codes for CASSLDTISYEQYF. The chain is built from TRBV5-1 and TRBJ2-7, with D unresolved. Germline loops: CDR1 SGHRS, CDR2 YFSETQ. Trimming cost V 0 bases and J 0 bases, with 7 bases left between them. The CDR3 contains 14 residues.

The gene calls are TRBV20-1 and TRBJ1-6; no reliable D call. The V end lost 3 bases, the J end lost 6 bases, and 9 bases lay between the germline ends. In germline, CDR1 is DFQATT, CDR2 SNEGSKA (reference sequence). The CDR3 length is 13 residues. The CDR3 nucleotides read TGCAGTGCTAGTCCAGGAACTAATTCACCCCTCCACTTT. Amino acid sequence: CSASPGTNSPLHF.

This chain joins TRBV27 and TRBJ2-3; 8 bases agree with TRBD2. CDR1 MNHEY and CDR2 SMNVEV come from the germline V gene (reference sequence). The J segment lost 4 bases and the V segment lost 6 bases, leaving 9 bases of the junction unmatched. There are 15 residues in the CDR3. Here the CDR3 DNA reads TGTGCCAGCAGCTTCGCGACTAGCGTCCCAGATACGCAGTATTTT. Protein: CASSFATSVPDTQYF.

The V and J genes are TRBV7-2 and TRBJ2-5; D might be TRBD2 (5 bases). V was clipped by 5 bases and J by 4 bases, with 11 bases between them. This CDR3 spans 13 amino acids. Germline-derived CDR1 and CDR2 are SGHTA and FQGNSA. The DNA of the CDR3 is TGTGCCAGCAGCCTCGGACGGGGAGAGACCCAGTACTTC. Translating gives CASSLGRGETQYF. The variable domain in full, with the rest retrieved from reference TRBV7-2 and TRBJ2-5, is GAGVSQSPSNKVTEKGKDVELRCDPISGHTALYWYRQSLGQGLEFLIYFQGNSAPDKSGLPSDRFSAERTGGSVSTLTIQRTQQEDSAVYLCASSLGRGETQYFGPGTRLLVL.

This rearrangement joins TRBV7-2 to TRBJ1-1; 8 bases map to TRBD1. The CDR3 is 15 residues long. Trimming took 1 base from V and 1 from J; bases not matched to a gene: 2. Germline loops: CDR1 SGHTA, CDR2 FQGNSA. CDR3 nucleotide sequence: TGTGCCAGCAGCTTAGAGACAGGGGCGAACACTGAAGCTTTCTTT. It yields the protein CASSLETGANTEAFF.

The rearrangement joins TRBV3-1 (or the pseudogene TRBV3-2) to TRBJ1-1, with D uncertain. V lost 4 bases to trimming and J lost 1 base, with 7 bases between them. The CDR3 sequence is 13 residues long. Germline lookup yields CDR1 LGHDT and CDR2 YNNKEL (reference sequence). The CDR3 sequence is CASSRAWNTEAFF. CDR3 coding DNA: TGTGCCAGCAGCCGGGCCTGGAACACTGAAGCTTTCTTT.

The genes are TRBV10-3 and TRBJ1-6; the D gene is possibly TRBD1 (5 bases). CDR3 length: 14 residues. V lost 6 bases, J lost 5 bases, and 11 bases lay in between. In germline, CDR1 is ENHRY, CDR2 SYGVKD. CDR3 sequence reads: CAIRGTGHNSPLHF. For the CDR3, the DNA is TGTGCCATCAGGGGTACAGGACATAATTCACCCCTCCACTTT.

The CDR3 region has the DNA TGTGGCTCCGGGACAGGGAACTATGGCTACACCTTC. Encoded protein: CGSGTGNYGYTF. This chain links TRBV28 with TRBJ1-2; TRBD1 matches at 9 bases. This CDR3 has 12 residues. CDR1 is MDHEN and CDR2 is SYDVKM in the germline V gene.

This rearrangement joins TRBV9 to TRBJ2-7, with no clear D. V lost 0 bases to trimming and J lost 2 bases, with 9 bases between them. Germline CDR1 is SGDLS and CDR2 is YYNGEE. This CDR3 is 14 amino acids long. CDR3 loop: CASSVAQAPYEQYF. The CDR3 nucleotides read TGTGCCAGCAGCGTAGCGCAGGCCCCCTACGAGCAGTACTTC.

In the case of this clone: Sequence at one end of the junction differs from germline and may be a read error. V and J are TRBV6-2 or TRBV6-3 and TRBJ2-7; 8 bases match TRBD2. This CDR3 has 13 amino acids. Germline values: CDR1 MNHEY, CDR2 SVGEGT. This CDR3 is CASSYYSGSRLQF. CDR3 coding DNA: TGTGCCAGCAGTTACTACAGCGGGAGTCGTCTTCAGTTC.

This chain connects TRBV27 to TRBJ2-7; D is uncertain. The CDR3 extends over 15 amino acids. Germline CDR1 MNHEY, CDR2 SMNVEV (reference sequence). Trimming cost V 3 bases and J 0 bases, with 12 bases left between them. CDR3 region: CASSFRASGSYEQYF. The CDR3 DNA reads TGTGCCAGCAGTTTCCGTGCATCCGGCTCCTACGAGCAGTACTTC.

This chain links TRBV5-8 with TRBJ2-5; D is perhaps TRBD1 (6 bases). Per the germline V gene, CDR1 is SGHTS and CDR2 is YDEGEE. The V and J ends lost 4 bases and 1 base respectively, with 11 bases between them. This CDR3 is 14 amino acids long. In nucleotides, the CDR3 is TGTGCCAGCAGCCCTCAGGGGTCCCAAGAGACCCAGTACTTC. Protein: CASSPQGSQETQYF.

The chain has TRBV6-9 and TRBJ1-4; D is ambiguous. CDR1 is MNHGY and CDR2 is SVAAGI in the germline V gene. This CDR3 comprises 15 residues. The V gene lost 2 bases and the J gene lost 5 bases, with 12 bases spanning the gap. The CDR3 bases are TGTGCCAGCAGTTATGTCACAGCGGCGAATGAAAAACTGTTTTTT. It is translated as CASSYVTAANEKLFF.

The genes are TRBV5-1 and TRBJ1-2, with D possibly TRBD1 on 5 matching bases. The V and J ends lost 7 bases and 0 bases respectively, with 13 bases between them. The germline CDR1 and CDR2 sequences are SGHRS and YFSETQ. The CDR3 consists of 14 residues. The CDR3 is CASARDVSNYGYTF. CDR3 nucleotides: TGCGCCAGCGCCAGGGATGTATCTAACTATGGCTACACCTTC.

The chain couples TRBV6-5 to TRBJ2-3; the match to TRBD2 covers 7 bases. This CDR3 has 14 residues. The germline CDR1 and CDR2 sequences are MNHEY and SVGAGI. V trimming: 8 bases; J trimming: 2 bases; junction bases outside the gene matches: 7. The chain's CDR3 is CASVLGGNTDTQYF. The CDR3 DNA is TGTGCCAGCGTGCTGGGGGGGAACACAGATACGCAGTATTTT.

The V call is TRBV4-3, the J call TRBJ1-6; D might be TRBD1 (5 bases). Trimming left V 4 bases short and J 7 bases short, with 17 bases between. From germline, CDR1 is LGHNA and CDR2 YSLEER. The CDR3 length is 16 residues. The CDR3 sequence: CASSPQSDTYNSPLHF. CDR3 coding DNA: TGCGCCAGCAGCCCTCAATCGGACACTTACAATTCACCCCTCCACTTT.

This clone was detected only a few times. The V call is TRBV9, the J call TRBJ1-2; weak D call: TRBD1 (6 bases). CDR1 is SGDLS and CDR2 is YYNGEE in the germline V gene. V dropped 3 bases and J dropped 4 bases, with 16 bases sitting between them. There are 15 residues in the CDR3. The CDR3 DNA reads as TGTGCCAGCAGCGGAACAGGGTTTGGTTCCTATGGCTACACCTTC. Amino acids: CASSGTGFGSYGYTF. Supplemented by reference TRBV9 and TRBJ1-2, the full variable domain reads DSGVTQTPKHLITATGQRVTLRCSPRSGDLSVYWYQQSLDQGLQFLIQYYNGEERAKGNILERFSAQQFPDLHSELNLSSLELGDSALYFCASSGTGFGSYGYTFGSGTRLTVV.

The V gene is TRBV12-5, the J gene TRBJ2-1; D may be TRBD2 (5 bases). The CDR3 sequence is 15 residues long. V lost 2 bases to trimming and J lost 3 bases, with 11 bases between them. Germline V lookup: CDR1 LGHNT, CDR2 FRNRAP. CDR3 protein: CASGLISGSYNEQFF. The CDR3 DNA reads TGTGCTAGTGGTTTGATCAGCGGCAGCTACAATGAGCAGTTCTTC.

Concerning this clone: This same CDR3 is encoded by further DNA sequences in the sample. This chain joins TRBV7-3 and TRBJ2-3; 13 bases agree with TRBD2. V was pared by 5 bases and J by 3 bases, with 5 bases of the junction left unmatched. This CDR3 has 16 amino acids. In germline, CDR1 is SGHTA, CDR2 FQGTGA. CDR3 amino acids: CASSLGLAGVTDTQYF. CDR3 in DNA: TGTGCCAGCAGCCTAGGACTAGCGGGAGTAACAGATACGCAGTATTTT. Combining the CDR3 with reference TRBV7-3 and TRBJ2-3 gives the whole variable domain GAGVSQTPSNKVTEKGKYVELRCDPISGHTALYWYRQSLGQGPEFLIYFQGTGAADDSGLPNDRFFAVRPEGSVSTLKIQRTERGDSAVYLCASSLGLAGVTDTQYFGPGTRLTVL.

The gene calls are TRBV7-3 and TRBJ2-1, with TRBD2 matching over 7 bases. The CDR3 totals 16 residues. V trimming: 1 base; J trimming: 4 bases; junction bases outside the gene matches: 7. The germline gives CDR1 SGHTA, CDR2 FQGTGA. The CDR3 here is CASSLNGGGIYNEQFF. CDR3 in DNA: TGTGCCAGCAGCTTAAATGGCGGGGGTATTTACAATGAGCAGTTCTTC.

This chain joins TRBV25-1 and TRBJ2-7, with D possibly matching TRBD1 (5 bases). CDR1 is MGHDK and CDR2 is SYGVNS in the germline V gene. V was pared by 6 bases and J by 10 bases, with 19 bases between. The length of the CDR3 is 13 residues. CDR3 coding DNA: TGTGCCAGCAGCGACAAGCTGACAGCCCCACAGTACTTC. Protein product: CASSDKLTAPQYF.

This clone was counted once. The chain combines TRBV30 with TRBJ1-6, with D possibly TRBD1 on 5 matching bases. Germline-derived CDR1 and CDR2 are GTSNPN and SVGIG (reference sequence). Trimming took 4 bases from V and 7 from J, leaving 8 bases between them. The CDR3 totals 12 residues. The CDR3 coding sequence is TGTGCCTGGATTACAGGAAATTCACCCCTCCACTTT. It codes for CAWITGNSPLHF.